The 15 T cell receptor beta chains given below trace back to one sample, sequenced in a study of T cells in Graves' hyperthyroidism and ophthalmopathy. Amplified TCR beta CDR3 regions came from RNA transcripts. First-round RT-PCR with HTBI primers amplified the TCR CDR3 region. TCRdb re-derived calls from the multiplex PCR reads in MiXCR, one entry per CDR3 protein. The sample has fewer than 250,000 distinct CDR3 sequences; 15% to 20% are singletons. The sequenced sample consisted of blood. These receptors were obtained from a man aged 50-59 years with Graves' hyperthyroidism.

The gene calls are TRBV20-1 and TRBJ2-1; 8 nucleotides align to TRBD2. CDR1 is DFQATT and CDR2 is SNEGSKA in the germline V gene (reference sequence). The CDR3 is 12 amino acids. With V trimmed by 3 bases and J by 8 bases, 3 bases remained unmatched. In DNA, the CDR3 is TGCAGTGCTAGTACCGGGAGGGATGAGCAGTTCTTC. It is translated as CSASTGRDEQFF.

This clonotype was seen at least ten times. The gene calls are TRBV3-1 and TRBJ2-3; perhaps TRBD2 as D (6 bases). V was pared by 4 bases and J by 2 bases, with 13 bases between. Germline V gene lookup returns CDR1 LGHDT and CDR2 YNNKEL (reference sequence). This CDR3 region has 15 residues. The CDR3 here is CASSPAAGYTDTQYF. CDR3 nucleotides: TGTGCCAGCAGCCCCGCGGCGGGGTACACAGATACGCAGTATTTT.

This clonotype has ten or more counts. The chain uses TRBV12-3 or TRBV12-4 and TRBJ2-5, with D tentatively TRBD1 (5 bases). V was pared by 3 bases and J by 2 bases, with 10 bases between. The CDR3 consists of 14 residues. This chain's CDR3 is CASSFRQGQETQYF. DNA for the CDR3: TGTGCCAGCAGTTTTAGGCAGGGTCAAGAGACCCAGTACTTC.

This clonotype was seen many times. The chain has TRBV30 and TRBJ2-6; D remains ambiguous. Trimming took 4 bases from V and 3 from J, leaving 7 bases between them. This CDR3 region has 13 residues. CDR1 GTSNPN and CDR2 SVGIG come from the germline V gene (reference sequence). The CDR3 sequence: CAWNMGGANVLTF. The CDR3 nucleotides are TGTGCCTGGAATATGGGTGGGGCCAACGTCCTGACTTTC.

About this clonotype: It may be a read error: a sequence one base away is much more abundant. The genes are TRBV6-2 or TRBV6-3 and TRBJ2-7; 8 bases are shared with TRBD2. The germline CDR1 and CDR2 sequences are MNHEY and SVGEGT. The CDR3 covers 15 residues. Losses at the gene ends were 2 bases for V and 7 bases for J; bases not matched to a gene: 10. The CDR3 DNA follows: TGTGCCAGCAGTTACCAAGGGACTAGTTCGGCGGAGCAGTACTTC. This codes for CASSYQGTSSAEQYF.

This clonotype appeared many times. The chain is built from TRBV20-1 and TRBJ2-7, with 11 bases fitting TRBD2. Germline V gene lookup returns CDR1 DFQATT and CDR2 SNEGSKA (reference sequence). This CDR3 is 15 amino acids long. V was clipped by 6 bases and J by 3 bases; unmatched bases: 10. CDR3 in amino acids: CSAKRLGLADYEQYF. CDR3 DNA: TGCAGTGCAAAGAGACTGGGACTAGCGGACTACGAGCAGTACTTC.

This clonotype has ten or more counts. The CDR3 nucleotides read TGCAGTGCGGCGTCTGGAGCGGGAGCGCTGAATGAGCAGTTCTTC. This sequence encodes CSAASGAGALNEQFF. This sequence joins TRBV20-1 and TRBJ2-1; 8 nucleotides align to TRBD2. CDR3 size: 15 residues. After removal of 6 bases from V and 7 bases from J, the junction contained 14 bases not matched to a gene. In germline, CDR1 is DFQATT, CDR2 SNEGSKA (reference sequence).

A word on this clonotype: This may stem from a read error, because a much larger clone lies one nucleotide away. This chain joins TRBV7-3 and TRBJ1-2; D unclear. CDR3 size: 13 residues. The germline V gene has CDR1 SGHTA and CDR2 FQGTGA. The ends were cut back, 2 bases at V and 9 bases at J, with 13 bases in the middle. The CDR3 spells CASSLARGTSYTF. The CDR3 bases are TGTGCCAGCAGCTTAGCCCGGGGAACTAGCTACACCTTC.

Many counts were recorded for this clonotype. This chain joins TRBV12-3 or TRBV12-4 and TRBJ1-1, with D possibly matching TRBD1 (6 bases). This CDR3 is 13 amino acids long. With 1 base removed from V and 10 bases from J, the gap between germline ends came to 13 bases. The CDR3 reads CASSLGQGLAAFF. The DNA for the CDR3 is TGTGCCAGCAGTTTAGGGCAGGGGTTGGCAGCTTTCTTT.

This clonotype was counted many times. CDR3 protein: CASSFGTFYEQYF. Written as DNA, the CDR3 is TGTGCCAGCAGCTTCGGGACATTCTACGAGCAGTACTTC. The chain uses TRBV7-2 and TRBJ2-7; D perhaps matches TRBD1 (6 bases). The CDR3 is 13 residues long. The V gene's germline CDR1 is SGHTA and CDR2 FQGNSA. The V and J ends lost 3 bases and 3 bases respectively, with 9 bases between them.

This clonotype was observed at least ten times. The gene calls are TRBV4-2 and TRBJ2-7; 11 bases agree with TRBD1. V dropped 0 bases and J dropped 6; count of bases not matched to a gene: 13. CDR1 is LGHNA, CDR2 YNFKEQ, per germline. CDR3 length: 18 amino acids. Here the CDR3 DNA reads TGTGCCAGCAGCCAAGATTCAGCGGACAGGGGGCAGATCGGCGAGCAGTACTTC. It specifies CASSQDSADRGQIGEQYF.

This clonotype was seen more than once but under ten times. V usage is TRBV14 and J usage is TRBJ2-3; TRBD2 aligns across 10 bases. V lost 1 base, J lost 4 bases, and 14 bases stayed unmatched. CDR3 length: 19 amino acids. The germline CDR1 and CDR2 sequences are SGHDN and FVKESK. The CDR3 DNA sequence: TGTGCCAGCAGCCAAGTCTCTCTAGCGGGAGTCTTTAGTTCAGATACGCAGTATTTT. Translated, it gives CASSQVSLAGVFSSDTQYF. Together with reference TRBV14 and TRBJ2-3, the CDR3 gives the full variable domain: EAGVTQFPSHSVIEKGQTVTLRCDPISGHDNLYWYRRVMGKEIKFLLHFVKESKQDESGMPNNRFLAERTGGTYSTLKVQPAELEDSGVYFCASSQVSLAGVFSSDTQYFGPGTRLTVL.

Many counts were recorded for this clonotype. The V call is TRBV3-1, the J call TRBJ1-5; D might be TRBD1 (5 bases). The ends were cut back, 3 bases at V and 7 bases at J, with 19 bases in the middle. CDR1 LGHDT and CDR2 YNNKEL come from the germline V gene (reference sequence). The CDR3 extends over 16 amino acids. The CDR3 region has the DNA TGTGCCAGCAGCCACATCAAAGAGGGGTATCGCCAGCCCCAGCATTTT. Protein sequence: CASSHIKEGYRQPQHF.

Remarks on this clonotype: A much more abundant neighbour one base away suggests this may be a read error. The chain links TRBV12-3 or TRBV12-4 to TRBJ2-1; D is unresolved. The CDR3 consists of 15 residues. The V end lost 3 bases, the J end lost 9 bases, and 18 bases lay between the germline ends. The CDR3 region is CASSFRLEKNSEQFF. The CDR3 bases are TGTGCCAGCAGTTTTCGTCTAGAAAAAAACAGTGAGCAGTTCTTC.

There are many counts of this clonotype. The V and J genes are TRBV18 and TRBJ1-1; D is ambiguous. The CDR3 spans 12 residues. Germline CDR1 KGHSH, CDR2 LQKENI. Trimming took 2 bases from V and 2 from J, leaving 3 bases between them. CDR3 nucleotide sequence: TGTGCCAGCTCACCAGATAACACTGAAGCTTTCTTT. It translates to CASSPDNTEAFF.